The 27 T cell receptor beta chains below were found in one sample sequenced in a study of cytomegalovirus exposure and HLA in healthy donors. With 60 Vbeta and 13 Jbeta primers, the PCR was carried out. Generated by immunoSEQ multiplex PCR, the TCRdb table keeps only in-frame clones and is missing some. This table holds 120,000 to 150,000 clones, 60% to 85% found once. Sequenced sample: PBMCs. The receptors come from a man between 18 and 35 years old in good health and CMV-seronegative.

The chain carries TRBV27 and TRBJ2-1, with TRBD1 matching 8 bases. CDR1 and CDR2 from the germline V gene are MNHEY and SMNVEV (reference sequence). This CDR3 contains 15 residues. V lost 5 bases to trimming and J lost 8 bases; unmatched junction nucleotides: 11. CDR3 residues: CASSPGQGKFDEQFF. For the CDR3, the DNA is TGTGCCAGCAGTCCCGGACAGGGCAAGTTTGATGAGCAGTTCTTC.

J is TRBJ2-7 and V is TRBV29-1; TRBD2 matches at 16 bases. Germline-derived CDR1 and CDR2 are SQVTM and ANQGSEA. The length of the CDR3 is 17 residues. Trimming cost V 1 base and J 3 bases; bases outside gene matches: 6. The CDR3 nucleotides are TGCAGCGTTGAAGTGGGACTAGCGGGAGGGCCGAACTACGAGCAGTACTTC. Amino acids: CSVEVGLAGGPNYEQYF.

This clone was detected a few times. The rearrangement uses TRBV28 and TRBJ2-7, with 7 positions matching TRBD2. Per the germline V gene, CDR1 is MDHEN and CDR2 is SYDVKM. The CDR3 covers 16 residues. V was clipped by 6 bases and J by 2 bases; unmatched bases: 13. Here the CDR3 DNA reads TGTGCCAGCAGCTATCCCCTAGCGGACCCTACCTACGAGCAGTACTTC. It codes for CASSYPLADPTYEQYF.

V usage is TRBV10-2 and J usage is TRBJ1-2, with 12 bases matching TRBD1. The CDR3 runs to 15 residues. V was pared by 3 bases and J by 4 bases, with 3 bases of the junction left unmatched. CDR1 and CDR2 from the germline V gene are WSHSY and SAAADI. CDR3 coding DNA: TGCGCCAGCAGTGACACGGGACAGGGGGCCTATGGCTACACCTTC. This encodes CASSDTGQGAYGYTF.

This clone showed up just a few times. The CDR3 DNA reads TGTGCCACCAGCAGAGATATAGCGGGACTCTACGAGCAGTACTTC. It is translated as CATSRDIAGLYEQYF. The V gene is TRBV15, the J gene TRBJ2-7, with TRBD2 identical over 8 bases. This CDR3 comprises 15 residues. Germline V gene data show CDR1 as LNHNV and CDR2 as YYDKDF (reference sequence). After removal of 0 bases from V and 3 bases from J, the junction contained 4 bases not matched to a gene.

V is TRBV29-1 and J is TRBJ1-1, with D perhaps matching TRBD1 (6 bases). Germline CDR1 and CDR2: SQVTM and ANQGSEA. The CDR3 is 11 amino acids. V was shortened by 3 bases and J by 8 bases, with 10 bases between the two germline ends. The CDR3 here is CSVERGGEAFF. The CDR3 nucleotides are TGCAGCGTTGAGAGGGGGGGAGAAGCTTTCTTT.

This chain uses TRBV7-9 with TRBJ1-2; no clear D gene. This CDR3 region has 15 residues. From germline, CDR1 is SEHNR and CDR2 FQNEAQ (reference sequence). V was shortened by 1 base and J by 1 base, with 10 bases between the two germline ends. The CDR3 protein is CASSLVRGVNYGYTF. The CDR3 coding sequence is TGTGCCAGCAGCTTAGTTCGTGGAGTTAACTATGGCTACACCTTC.

The chain carries TRBV2 and TRBJ1-2, with TRBD1 matching 7 bases. V lost 6 bases and J lost 2; bases outside the gene matches: 9. In germline, CDR1 is SNHLY, CDR2 FYNNEI. This CDR3 region has 15 residues. CDR3 bases: TGTGCCAGCAGACACGAAGCACAGGGGAACTATGGCTACACCTTC. Protein product: CASRHEAQGNYGYTF.

The chain couples TRBV9 to TRBJ1-2, with TRBD1 identical over 7 bases. The CDR3 is made up of 15 amino acids. The germline CDR1 and CDR2 sequences are SGDLS and YYNGEE. V lost 3 bases to trimming and J lost 0 bases; unmatched junction nucleotides: 5. This chain's CDR3 is CASSGQGRANYGYTF. DNA of the CDR3: TGTGCCAGCAGCGGACAGGGAAGAGCTAACTATGGCTACACCTTC. The whole variable domain, remainder taken from reference TRBV9 and TRBJ1-2, is DSGVTQTPKHLITATGQRVTLRCSPRSGDLSVYWYQQSLDQGLQFLIQYYNGEERAKGNILERFSAQQFPDLHSELNLSSLELGDSALYFCASSGQGRANYGYTFGSGTRLTVV.

In this sample, this clone turned up once. This chain links TRBV7-8 with TRBJ1-5; 8 positions match TRBD1. V trimming: 6 bases; J trimming: 2 bases; junction bases outside the gene matches: 0. The CDR3 runs 13 residues. The germline V gene encodes CDR1 SGHVS and CDR2 FQNEAQ. The CDR3 sequence is CASRTGGNQPQHF. The CDR3 DNA sequence: TGTGCCAGCAGGACAGGGGGCAATCAGCCCCAGCATTTT.

This chain connects TRBV5-1 to TRBJ2-3; 9 bases line up with TRBD1. Germline lookup yields CDR1 SGHRS and CDR2 YFSETQ. V trimming: 4 bases; J trimming: 3 bases; junction bases outside the gene matches: 3. The CDR3 is 14 amino acids. CDR3 bases: TGCGCCAGCAGCCCGGGACAGGGTACAGATACGCAGTATTTT. It specifies CASSPGQGTDTQYF.

The rearrangement links TRBV7-7 to TRBJ2-7; TRBD2 matches 12 bases. This CDR3 is 17 amino acids long. The germline V gene has CDR1 SSHAT and CDR2 FNYEAQ (reference sequence). Trimming took 5 bases from V and 2 from J; bases not matched to a gene: 10. The CDR3 nucleotides are TGTGCCAGCAGCCCCTGGGAAGGACTAGCGGGAACCTACGAGCAGTACTTC. Its translation: CASSPWEGLAGTYEQYF.

This clone was observed a handful of times. The gene calls are TRBV11-2 and TRBJ2-3; 7 nucleotides agree with TRBD2. Germline V CDR1 and CDR2: SGHAT, FQNNGV. This CDR3 spans 16 amino acids. V dropped 2 bases and J dropped 3; count of bases not matched to a gene: 8. The chain's CDR3 is CASSLRDSSGTDTQYF. CDR3 sequence (DNA): TGTGCCAGCAGCTTAAGGGATAGTAGCGGGACAGATACGCAGTATTTT.

The rearrangement links TRBV6-1 to TRBJ1-2, with D uncertain. The V and J ends lost 7 bases and 0 bases respectively, with 9 bases between them. The CDR3 has 13 amino acids. Germline lookup yields CDR1 MNHNS and CDR2 SASEGT. The CDR3 DNA reads as TGTGCCAGCACCGTGGCAACTAACTATGGCTACACCTTC. Encoded protein: CASTVATNYGYTF.

CDR3 in amino acids: CASRAGGRETQYF. The CDR3 coding sequence is TGTGCCAGTAGGGCAGGGGGCCGGGAGACCCAGTACTTC. The chain uses TRBV19 and TRBJ2-5, with 8 positions matching TRBD1. The V gene's germline CDR1 is LNHDA and CDR2 SQIVND (reference sequence). The CDR3 consists of 13 residues. With V trimmed by 6 bases and J by 5 bases, 5 bases remained unmatched.

The gene calls are TRBV5-1 and TRBJ1-3; 7 nucleotides agree with TRBD1. The germline V gene has CDR1 SGHRS and CDR2 YFSETQ. This CDR3 contains 15 residues. The J segment lost 2 bases and the V segment lost 3 bases, leaving 5 bases of the junction unmatched. For the CDR3, the DNA is TGCGCCAGCAGCTGGGGACAGTCGACTGGAAACACCATATATTTT. Translation gives CASSWGQSTGNTIYF.

This chain links TRBV7-9 with TRBJ1-1; D is undetermined. Trimming cost V 2 bases and J 1 base, with 8 bases left between them. Germline V lookup: CDR1 SEHNR, CDR2 FQNEAQ (reference sequence). The CDR3 runs 14 residues. DNA of the CDR3: TGTGCCAGCAGCTTATTCAGTGGGAACACTGAAGCTTTCTTT. Its translation is CASSLFSGNTEAFF.

A single count supports this clone. The CDR3: CASSKISGVNTGELFF. The CDR3, as DNA: TGTGCCAGCAGCAAAATAAGCGGAGTAAACACCGGGGAGCTGTTTTTT. The V call is TRBV7-3, the J call TRBJ2-2, with a weak D call TRBD2 (5 bases). CDR3 length equals 16 residues. V was pared by 5 bases and J by 2 bases, with 15 bases between. Germline CDR1 and CDR2: SGHTA and FQGTGA.

V and J are TRBV28 and TRBJ1-4; D unclear. The germline gives CDR1 MDHEN, CDR2 SYDVKM. V lost 6 bases to trimming and J lost 3 bases, with 14 bases between them. This CDR3 has 15 residues. The CDR3 protein is CASSPRGGANEKLFF. The CDR3 DNA sequence: TGTGCCAGCAGCCCTCGGGGTGGTGCTAATGAAAAACTGTTTTTT.

The rearrangement uses TRBV6-5 and TRBJ1-2, with 10 positions matching TRBD1. Germline V gene data show CDR1 as MNHEY and CDR2 as SVGAGI. The V gene end was trimmed by 9 bases and the J gene end by 7 bases; junction bases not matched to a gene: 14. CDR3 size: 15 residues. This CDR3 reads CARGGYGQGEGGYTF. In nucleotides, the CDR3 is TGTGCCAGAGGGGGGTACGGACAGGGGGAAGGTGGCTACACCTTC.

This chain connects TRBV2 to TRBJ2-5, with D uncertain. Per the germline V gene, CDR1 is SNHLY and CDR2 is FYNNEI. Trimming removed 7 bases at V and 5 bases at J, with 14 bases between. CDR3 length: 13 residues. CDR3 coding DNA: TGTGCCAGCACCTCCGATAGAGCGGAGACCCAGTACTTC. Translation gives CASTSDRAETQYF.

This clone was counted between two and nine times. J is TRBJ1-5 and V is TRBV28; 9 bases align to TRBD1. V was pared by 8 bases and J by 0 bases, with 8 bases of the junction left unmatched. The CDR3 runs to 16 residues. Germline V gives CDR1 MDHEN, CDR2 SYDVKM. As DNA, the CDR3 is TGTGCCAGCTTAGTGGGGACAGGGAATAGCAATCAGCCCCAGCATTTT. As protein: CASLVGTGNSNQPQHF.

This clone was observed a few times. The chain joins TRBV27 to TRBJ2-1; the match to TRBD2 covers 12 bases. Per the germline V gene, CDR1 is MNHEY and CDR2 is SMNVEV (reference sequence). This CDR3 has 20 amino acids. After removal of 6 bases from V and 1 base from J, the junction contained 16 bases not matched to a gene. CDR3 loop: CASRLNSTSGGLSSYNEQFF. Here the CDR3 DNA reads TGTGCCAGCAGACTCAACTCCACTAGCGGGGGGTTAAGTTCCTACAATGAGCAGTTCTTC.

The J gene is TRBJ2-7, the V gene TRBV19; 8 nucleotides align to TRBD1. The CDR3 is 14 amino acids. Germline CDR1 reads LNHDA; CDR2 reads SQIVND (reference sequence). Trimming cost V 5 bases and J 3 bases; bases outside gene matches: 6. The CDR3: CASSVGTGFYEQYF. The DNA of the CDR3 is TGTGCCAGTAGTGTAGGGACAGGTTTCTACGAGCAGTACTTC.

The rearrangement joins TRBV2 to TRBJ1-1; TRBD1 matches at 8 bases. In germline, CDR1 is SNHLY, CDR2 FYNNEI. The CDR3 contains 15 residues. V was clipped by 0 bases and J by 7 bases; unmatched bases: 7. The DNA of the CDR3 is TGTGCCAGCAGTGAAGCGACAGGGGCCTTTTATGAAGCTTTCTTT. Translating it yields CASSEATGAFYEAFF.

The chain uses TRBV19 and TRBJ1-2; tentative D call: TRBD1 (6 bases). CDR1 LNHDA and CDR2 SQIVND come from the germline V gene (reference sequence). Between the trimmed V and J ends, which lost 3 bases and 6 bases, there was a span of 20 bases. CDR3 size: 16 residues. CDR3 amino acids: CASSIGMRDTVNGYTF. Here the CDR3 DNA reads TGTGCCAGTAGTATTGGGATGAGGGACACAGTCAATGGCTACACCTTC. Full variable domain (remainder filled in from reference TRBV19 and TRBJ1-2): DGGITQSPKYLFRKEGQNVTLSCEQNLNHDAMYWYRQDPGQGLRLIYYSQIVNDFQKGDIAEGYSVSREKKESFPLTVTSAQKNPTAFYLCASSIGMRDTVNGYTFGSGTRLTVV.

This sequence joins TRBV7-9 and TRBJ2-2; a possible D gene is TRBD2 (6 bases). V was pared by 3 bases and J by 0 bases, with 8 bases between. The V gene's germline CDR1 is SEHNR and CDR2 FQNEAQ (reference sequence). CDR3 length: 15 residues. The CDR3 here is CASSFGGANTGELFF. The CDR3, as DNA: TGTGCCAGCAGCTTTGGAGGGGCGAACACCGGGGAGCTGTTTTTT.